One and the same sample provided the 17 T cell receptor beta chains below, sequenced in a study of identifying expanded T cells in peripheral blood (dated by TCRdb to between 2018 and 2021). The library was built by means of the immunoSEQ multiplex PCR assay. TCRdb mirrors the immuneACCESS table, restricted to in-frame sequences. Some clones are absent from its copies; in checked studies, under half trace to an unresolved V gene, and the reason for the others is unknown. In all, the sample holds about 100,000 clones, and more than 75% of those were seen once. In total, the top ten clones hold roughly 5.5% of the sample. Sequenced sample: blood. These receptors originate from a person aged 18 to 75 in good health.

The V call is TRBV4-3, the J call TRBJ1-1; possibly TRBD1 for D (5 bases). This CDR3 comprises 13 residues. Germline V gene lookup returns CDR1 LGHNA and CDR2 YSLEER. The V end was cut by 8 bases, the J end by 2 bases, with 12 bases between. As DNA, the CDR3 is TGCGCCAGCGCTACACAGGATAACACTGAAGCTTTCTTT. Its translation: CASATQDNTEAFF.

This chain joins TRBV15 and TRBJ1-2; D remains unclear. Germline CDR1 is LNHNV and CDR2 is YYDKDF (reference sequence). Trimming removed 6 bases from V and 7 bases from J, with 21 bases in between. The CDR3 contains 15 residues. Here the CDR3 DNA reads TGTGCCACCAGTCCGGATTTCGGAGGCTTCGGTGGCTACACCTTC. The encoded protein is CATSPDFGGFGGYTF.

This rearrangement joins TRBV7-2 to TRBJ2-7; 8 nucleotides match TRBD1. The junction had 9 bases not matched to a gene; V was cut back by 5 bases and J by 3 bases. This CDR3 has 15 amino acids. In germline, CDR1 is SGHTA, CDR2 FQGNSA. CDR3 region: CASSPGQGVSYEQYF. The CDR3 DNA sequence: TGTGCCAGCAGCCCCGGACAGGGAGTCAGCTACGAGCAGTACTTC.

The chain is built from TRBV4-2 and TRBJ2-7; 14 nucleotides agree with TRBD2. The junction had 2 bases not matched to a gene; V was cut back by 4 bases and J by 0 bases. This CDR3 spans 16 amino acids. Germline V lookup: CDR1 LGHNA, CDR2 YNFKEQ. Here the CDR3 DNA reads TGTGCCAGCAGCCGAGGACTAGCGGGGGGCTCCTACGAGCAGTACTTC. Protein product: CASSRGLAGGSYEQYF.

This clone has a handful of counts. The rearrangement joins TRBV6-1 to TRBJ2-2; 10 bases fit TRBD1. There are 15 residues in the CDR3. Germline lookup yields CDR1 MNHNS and CDR2 SASEGT. The ends lost 4 bases at V and 7 bases at J; junction bases unmatched: 6. CDR3 residues: CASSVGTGDLGELFF. Written as DNA, the CDR3 is TGTGCCAGCAGTGTCGGGACAGGGGATCTCGGGGAGCTGTTTTTT.

The chain joins TRBV4-1 to TRBJ1-2; the D gene is possibly TRBD1 (6 bases). The V and J ends lost 0 bases and 4 bases respectively, with 12 bases between them. This CDR3 has 15 amino acids. Germline loops: CDR1 MGHRA, CDR2 YSYEKL. CDR3 in DNA: TGCGCCAGCAGCCAAGAATCCAGGGGCCTCTATGGCTACACCTTC. Its protein is CASSQESRGLYGYTF.

In its sample, this clone was seen once. This chain connects TRBV5-1 to TRBJ2-2; a weak D match, TRBD1 (6 bases). The CDR3 has 16 amino acids. With 1 base removed from V and 0 bases from J, the gap between germline ends came to 10 bases. Germline CDR1 reads SGHRS; CDR2 reads YFSETQ. CDR3 protein: CASSLYGGPNTGELFF. CDR3 nucleotide sequence: TGCGCCAGCAGCTTGTATGGGGGCCCGAACACCGGGGAGCTGTTTTTT.

The chain employs TRBV2 and TRBJ1-5; D is possibly TRBD1 (5 bases). This CDR3 has 14 amino acids. V shed 7 bases and J shed 4 bases, with 14 bases lying between them. Germline lookup yields CDR1 SNHLY and CDR2 FYNNEI. The CDR3 DNA reads TGTGCCAGCACCCCGAACAGGTCGAATCAGCCCCAGCATTTT. Its translation: CASTPNRSNQPQHF.

The gene calls are TRBV6-1 and TRBJ1-4; D call uncertain. The CDR3 is 13 amino acids. Per the germline V gene, CDR1 is MNHNS and CDR2 is SASEGT. Trimming pared 5 bases from V and 5 bases from J, leaving 9 bases between. CDR3 sequence (DNA): TGTGCCAGCAGTTTGAAGTACAATGAAAAACTGTTTTTT. Translated: CASSLKYNEKLFF.

V gene TRBV4-3 combines with J gene TRBJ2-2; the D gene is possibly TRBD1 (5 bases). The CDR3 is 14 amino acids. Trimming pared 4 bases from V and 3 bases from J, leaving 9 bases between. Germline CDR1 LGHNA, CDR2 YSLEER. The CDR3 protein is CASSPQGYTGELFF. CDR3 nucleotide sequence: TGCGCCAGCAGCCCGCAGGGATACACCGGGGAGCTGTTTTTT.

This clone was counted a few times. The chain joins TRBV5-6 to TRBJ1-1, with a weak D call TRBD1 (6 bases). Trimming left V 4 bases short and J 6 bases short, with 22 bases between. The CDR3 extends over 16 amino acids. CDR1 is SGHDT and CDR2 is YYEEEE in the germline V gene. The CDR3 protein is CASSPGIGGGRAEAFF. CDR3 sequence (DNA): TGTGCCAGCAGCCCCGGAATTGGGGGCGGCCGTGCTGAAGCTTTCTTT.

The gene calls are TRBV30 and TRBJ2-1; a weak D match, TRBD1 (6 bases). The ends were cut back, 2 bases at V and 4 bases at J, with 15 bases in the middle. Germline loops: CDR1 GTSNPN, CDR2 SVGIG (reference sequence). The CDR3 is 15 residues long. The CDR3 sequence is CAWSMGQLRYNEQFF. The CDR3 DNA sequence: TGTGCCTGGAGTATGGGACAATTAAGATACAATGAGCAGTTCTTC.

The chain recombines TRBV6-1 with TRBJ1-6; D is unclear. In germline, CDR1 is MNHNS, CDR2 SASEGT. V was shortened by 3 bases and J by 7 bases, with 10 bases between the two germline ends. This CDR3 is built from 14 residues. CDR3 sequence reads: CASSEPGPNSPLHF. Written as DNA, the CDR3 is TGTGCCAGCAGTGAGCCCGGTCCCAATTCACCCCTCCACTTT.

The chain has TRBV6-1 and TRBJ1-2; D gene ambiguous. From germline, CDR1 is MNHNS and CDR2 SASEGT. The V gene lost 4 bases and the J gene lost 9 bases, with 18 bases spanning the gap. The CDR3 contains 14 residues. The CDR3 loop reads CASSVQRRPGSYTF. The CDR3 region has the DNA TGTGCCAGCAGTGTTCAGAGGAGGCCGGGGAGCTACACCTTC.

The rearrangement uses TRBV11-2 and TRBJ2-7; D call uncertain. The length of the CDR3 is 19 residues. The V and J ends lost 4 bases and 0 bases respectively, with 25 bases between them. Looked up from germline, CDR1 is SGHAT and CDR2 is FQNNGV. The CDR3 here is CASSSTDAVLGYLSYEQYF. The CDR3 coding sequence is TGTGCCAGCAGCTCAACCGACGCGGTTTTGGGATACCTCTCCTACGAGCAGTACTTC.

The rearrangement joins TRBV4-1 to TRBJ2-7, with D tentatively TRBD1 or TRBD2 (6 bases each). The V gene lost 0 bases and the J gene lost 9 bases, with 24 bases spanning the gap. Germline CDR1 reads MGHRA; CDR2 reads YSYEKL. The CDR3 has 17 amino acids. CDR3 sequence reads: CASSQDHMGGSILGQYF. Written as DNA, the CDR3 is TGCGCCAGCAGCCAAGATCATATGGGGGGCTCAATACTAGGGCAGTACTTC.

This chain joins TRBV2 and TRBJ1-6; 10 bases are a match to TRBD1. Germline V gives CDR1 SNHLY, CDR2 FYNNEI. With 9 bases clipped from V and 12 bases from J, the junction kept 5 bases outside the gene matches. This CDR3 comprises 12 residues. Here the CDR3 reads CASRGTGEPLHF. DNA of the CDR3: TGTGCCAGTCGAGGGACAGGGGAACCCCTCCACTTT.